One sample yielded the 6 T cell receptor beta chains listed below, sequenced in a study of blood T cell repertoires in COVID-19. Clones were read by immunoSEQ multiplex PCR, and TCRdb kept only the in-frame ones, dropping some. The table records fewer than 450,000 clones, around 90% of them present only once. Sequencing used PBMCs or T cells enriched from blood (not recorded which). The receptors shown here come from a middle-aged woman with acute COVID-19.

This chain links TRBV18 with TRBJ2-3, with 10 bases matching TRBD1. The trim removed 6 bases at V and 2 bases at J, leaving 5 bases unmatched. From germline, CDR1 is KGHSH and CDR2 LQKENI. The CDR3 contains 15 residues. This CDR3 is CASSVTGGYTDTQYF. CDR3 nucleotides: TGTGCCAGCTCGGTGACAGGGGGCTACACAGATACGCAGTATTTT.

V and J are TRBV15 and TRBJ2-3; D not resolved. V shed 0 bases and J shed 2 bases, with 12 bases lying between them. The CDR3 totals 16 residues. The germline V gene encodes CDR1 LNHNV and CDR2 YYDKDF (reference sequence). Written as DNA, the CDR3 is TGTGCCACCAGCAGAGAATTACAAATCCCCACAGATACGCAGTATTTT. Residues: CATSRELQIPTDTQYF.

This clone was seen once. This rearrangement joins TRBV2 to TRBJ2-3; 11 bases are a match to TRBD1. V shed 2 bases, J shed 4 bases, and the junction held 14 bases outside the gene matches. The CDR3 sequence is 19 residues long. In germline, CDR1 is SNHLY, CDR2 FYNNEI. The CDR3 spells CASSEPLQGQGGIPDTQYF. In DNA, the CDR3 is TGTGCCAGCAGTGAACCCTTGCAGGGACAGGGGGGGATCCCAGATACGCAGTATTTT.

The V call is TRBV27, the J call TRBJ1-1, with a possible D match to TRBD1 (5 bases). Germline CDR1 is MNHEY and CDR2 is SMNVEV (reference sequence). This CDR3 region has 13 residues. Trimming cost V 0 bases and J 5 bases, with 7 bases left between them. The CDR3: CASSLSRETEAFF. In nucleotides, the CDR3 is TGTGCCAGCAGTTTATCCAGGGAAACTGAAGCTTTCTTT.

CDR3 sequence (DNA): TGCGCCAGCAGGCTTAGCGGGGACTATTTAGATACGCAGTATTTT. It encodes CASRLSGDYLDTQYF. This chain links TRBV5-1 with TRBJ2-3; 8 positions agree with TRBD2. Germline CDR1 SGHRS, CDR2 YFSETQ. V shed 5 bases and J 5 bases; nucleotides not matched to a gene: 10. The CDR3 length is 15 residues. The variable domain in full, completed from reference TRBV5-1 and TRBJ2-3, reads KAGVTQTPRYLIKTRGQQVTLSCSPISGHRSVSWYQQTPGQGLQFLFEYFSETQRNKGNFPGRFSGRQFSNSRSEMNVSTLELGDSALYLCASRLSGDYLDTQYFGPGTRLTVL.

The genes are TRBV12-3 or TRBV12-4 and TRBJ2-1, with D possibly matching TRBD1 (5 bases). V lost 6 bases and J 10 bases, leaving 13 bases between the germline ends. This CDR3 has 12 residues. The CDR3 sequence is CASRAWGREQFF. CDR3 bases: TGTGCCAGCAGGGCCTGGGGCAGGGAGCAGTTCTTC.